This T cell receptor beta chain came from a study of T cells in Graves' hyperthyroidism and ophthalmopathy. CDR3 length equals 14 residues. Trimming took 1 base from V and 3 from J, leaving 10 bases between them. Germline-derived CDR1 and CDR2 are SEHNR and FQNEAQ (reference sequence). Amplified regions were TCR beta CDR3 sequences from RNA transcripts. HTBI primers were used for first-round RT-PCR of the TCR CDR3. One entry per CDR3 protein results from TCRdb running MiXCR on the multiplex PCR reads. The sample carries approximately 640,000 distinct CDR3 sequences, approximately 15% recorded once. General study results and limits: The model's output predicted ophthalmopathy at a median of 6.5 months prior to onset.

This clonotype was counted a few times. Its antigen is unidentified. The genes are TRBV7-9 and TRBJ2-7, with D hard to call. What was sequenced was blood. The clonotype was recovered from a man in his forties or fifties with Graves' hyperthyroidism. The CDR3 region has the DNA TGTGCCAGCAGCTTAGTTCCCAACGACTACGAGCAGTACTTC. It is translated as CASSLVPNDYEQYF.